This entry lists 27 T cell receptor beta chains sequenced from one sample in a study of cytomegalovirus exposure and HLA in healthy donors. Sequencing was performed with immunoSEQ multiplex PCR; in TCRdb, only in-frame clones are kept and a portion is missing. The repertoire holds under 400,000 clones, with roughly 88% as singletons. Sequenced material: PBMCs. These receptors came from a young man in good health and CMV-seronegative.

This chain joins TRBV6-6 and TRBJ1-3, with 8 bases matching TRBD1. V shed 3 bases and J 2 bases; nucleotides not matched to a gene: 6. In germline, CDR1 is MNHNY, CDR2 SVGAGI (reference sequence). The CDR3 covers 16 residues. CDR3 sequence: CASSYYQGAPGNTIYF. The CDR3, as DNA: TGTGCCAGCAGTTATTATCAGGGGGCGCCTGGAAACACCATATATTTT.

The chain combines TRBV5-4 with TRBJ1-1, with 8 bases fitting TRBD1. The germline V gene has CDR1 SGHNT and CDR2 YYREEE (reference sequence). The CDR3 runs 14 residues. J was trimmed by 5 bases and V by 1 base; bases with no gene match: 4. CDR3 residues: CASSLQGARTEAFF. For the CDR3, the DNA is TGTGCCAGCAGCTTGCAGGGGGCTCGAACTGAAGCTTTCTTT. Full variable domain (missing parts from reference TRBV5-4 and TRBJ1-1): ETGVTQSPTHLIKTRGQQVTLRCSSQSGHNTVSWYQQALGQGPQFIFQYYREEENGRGNFPPRFSGLQFPNYSSELNVNALELDDSALYLCASSLQGARTEAFFGQGTRLTVV.

This chain connects TRBV10-2 to TRBJ2-7, with D tentatively TRBD2 (5 bases). V lost 10 bases and J 1 base, leaving 14 bases between the germline ends. The germline V gene encodes CDR1 WSHSY and CDR2 SAAADI. This CDR3 spans 13 amino acids. DNA of the CDR3: TGCGCCACCACTACGGGATTTTCCTACGAGCAGTACTTC. This sequence encodes CATTTGFSYEQYF.

The chain couples TRBV7-9 to TRBJ1-1; TRBD1 matches at 10 bases. Germline V gene lookup returns CDR1 SEHNR and CDR2 FQNEAQ (reference sequence). V dropped 5 bases and J dropped 1; count of bases not matched to a gene: 4. The CDR3 is 15 amino acids. CDR3 in amino acids: CASSPWTGGNTEAFF. DNA for the CDR3: TGTGCCAGCAGCCCGTGGACAGGGGGGAACACTGAAGCTTTCTTT.

In regard to this clone: The same CDR3 can be traced to other DNA sequences in this sample. J is TRBJ1-2 and V is TRBV18; D unclear. V was shortened by 2 bases and J by 5 bases, with 9 bases between the two germline ends. The CDR3 loop spans 13 amino acids. Germline V gives CDR1 KGHSH, CDR2 LQKENI. CDR3 nucleotide sequence: TGTGCCAGCTCACCAGATCGGGGTTATGGCTACACCTTC. It yields the protein CASSPDRGYGYTF.

The genes are TRBV25-1 and TRBJ1-1; the match to TRBD1 covers 7 bases. Germline lookup yields CDR1 MGHDK and CDR2 SYGVNS. The CDR3 is 13 residues long. Unmatched junction bases numbered 3, after V lost 7 bases and J lost 1 base. CDR3 sequence reads: CASKGQQNTEAFF. The CDR3, as DNA: TGTGCCAGCAAGGGACAGCAGAACACTGAAGCTTTCTTT.

This CDR3 reads CASSLTGLPEQFF. The DNA of the CDR3 is TGTGCCAGCAGCTTGACAGGGCTACCTGAGCAGTTCTTC. The chain is built from TRBV5-6 and TRBJ2-1, with D perhaps matching TRBD1 (6 bases). CDR3 size: 13 residues. The germline V gene has CDR1 SGHDT and CDR2 YYEEEE. Trimming removed 1 base at V and 9 bases at J, with 11 bases between.

This clone was found a few times. The V and J genes are TRBV5-1 and TRBJ1-1, with D hard to call. CDR1 is SGHRS and CDR2 is YFSETQ in the germline V gene. The CDR3 length is 15 residues. The V end lost 0 bases, the J end lost 1 base, and 10 bases lay between the germline ends. The CDR3 region is CASSLDRVRNTEAFF. The CDR3 DNA is TGCGCCAGCAGCTTGGACAGAGTCCGGAACACTGAAGCTTTCTTT.

V and J are TRBV7-9 and TRBJ2-5, with a weak D call TRBD1 (6 bases). V gave up 3 bases and J gave up 2 bases, with 16 bases separating them. Germline V lookup: CDR1 SEHNR, CDR2 FQNEAQ (reference sequence). The CDR3 runs 16 residues. The CDR3 DNA sequence: TGTGCCAGCAGCTTTGGCCAGGGGAGCAAACAAGAGACCCAGTACTTC. Translation: CASSFGQGSKQETQYF. The full variable domain, completed using reference TRBV7-9 and TRBJ2-5, is DTGVSQNPRHKITKRGQNVTFRCDPISEHNRLYWYRQTLGQGPEFLTYFQNEAQLEKSRLLSDRFSAERPKGSFSTLEIQRTEQGDSAMYLCASSFGQGSKQETQYFGPGTRLLVL.

Of note for this clone: In the same sample, other DNA sequences code for this CDR3. The V and J genes are TRBV5-1 and TRBJ1-1; tentatively, D is TRBD1 (6 bases). The germline gives CDR1 SGHRS, CDR2 YFSETQ. CDR3 size: 14 residues. V lost 0 bases and J 1 base, leaving 7 bases between the germline ends. Written as DNA, the CDR3 is TGCGCCAGCAGCTTGGGGACAGCGAACACTGAAGCTTTCTTT. This encodes CASSLGTANTEAFF.

This chain uses TRBV5-3 with TRBJ1-1; D might be TRBD1 (6 bases). TRBV5-3 is assigned to the ORF class and has an uncertain function. V lost 0 bases to trimming and J lost 10 bases, with 13 bases between them. The CDR3 consists of 13 residues. In DNA, the CDR3 is TGTGCCAGAAGCTTGGCAGGGGTTTTGGTAGCTTTCTTT. Protein product: CARSLAGVLVAFF.

This clone was picked up one time. V usage is TRBV19 and J usage is TRBJ1-2, with 8 bases fitting TRBD1. The germline V gene encodes CDR1 LNHDA and CDR2 SQIVND (reference sequence). This CDR3 contains 14 residues. V trimming: 7 bases; J trimming: 7 bases; junction bases outside the gene matches: 11. This chain's CDR3 is CASTLTGDRSGYTF. CDR3 in DNA: TGTGCCAGTACCTTAACCGGGGACAGGTCTGGCTACACCTTC.

This sequence joins TRBV6-4 and TRBJ2-2, with 8 bases fitting TRBD2. Germline V gives CDR1 MRHNA, CDR2 SNTAGT. Losses at the gene ends were 2 bases for V and 5 bases for J; bases not matched to a gene: 10. CDR3 length: 17 amino acids. The CDR3 loop is CASSDVGLAQGTGELFF. DNA of the CDR3: TGTGCCAGCAGTGACGTAGGACTAGCCCAGGGGACCGGGGAGCTGTTTTTT.

This rearrangement joins TRBV27 to TRBJ2-2; no clear D gene. The germline CDR1 and CDR2 sequences are MNHEY and SMNVEV (reference sequence). The germline V and J ends were trimmed by 0 bases and 6 bases, with 5 bases remaining between them. The CDR3 runs 13 residues. The CDR3 DNA sequence: TGTGCCAGCAGTTTATCCTCGTCCGGGGAGCTGTTTTTT. It translates to CASSLSSSGELFF.

The chain links TRBV27 to TRBJ2-7; D possibly corresponds to TRBD1 (6 bases). Germline V gene lookup returns CDR1 MNHEY and CDR2 SMNVEV (reference sequence). Trimming took 0 bases from V and 4 from J, leaving 13 bases between them. The CDR3 spans 15 residues. The CDR3 bases are TGTGCCAGCAGTTTATCTTTTTCAGGGGAGTACGAGCAGTACTTC. Translated: CASSLSFSGEYEQYF.

The V and J genes are TRBV6-1 and TRBJ2-7; 8 bases line up with TRBD1. The germline gives CDR1 MNHNS, CDR2 SASEGT. J lost 2 bases, V lost 10 bases, and 7 bases had no gene match. This CDR3 spans 13 amino acids. The CDR3 DNA is TGTGCCACCGCGGGACAGGCAACCTACGAGCAGTACTTC. Protein sequence: CATAGQATYEQYF.

As concerns this clone: Compared with germline, one end of the junction differs, possibly owing to a read error. The chain is built from TRBV11-2 and TRBJ1-5; the match to TRBD1 covers 12 bases. CDR3 length equals 19 residues. Germline CDR1 is SGHAT and CDR2 is FQNNGV. The CDR3 is CASSIEGTGGLSACQPQHF. The CDR3 DNA reads TGTGCCAGCAGCATAGAAGGGACAGGGGGCTTATCAGCGTGTCAGCCCCAGCATTTT.

This chain connects TRBV18 to TRBJ2-2; TRBD1 aligns across 10 bases. J gave up 6 bases and V 3 bases, and 10 bases lay outside the gene matches. The CDR3 loop spans 17 amino acids. Germline CDR1 and CDR2: KGHSH and LQKENI. CDR3 bases: TGTGCCAGCTCACCGCCCGGGACAGGGGTTTCAGCCGGGGAGCTGTTTTTT. Residues: CASSPPGTGVSAGELFF.

The chain links TRBV6-5 to TRBJ1-2, with no clear D. The CDR3 runs 13 residues. V dropped 6 bases and J dropped 4 bases, with 12 bases sitting between them. The germline V gene encodes CDR1 MNHEY and CDR2 SVGAGI. The CDR3 DNA reads as TGTGCCAGCAGCCTTCTGGGAGGCTATGGCTACACCTTC. This encodes CASSLLGGYGYTF.

The gene calls are TRBV11-3 and TRBJ2-5; D is possibly TRBD1 (7 bases). Trimming removed 5 bases at V and 1 base at J, with 14 bases between. The CDR3 is 15 residues long. The germline gives CDR1 SGHNT, CDR2 YENEEA. The DNA of the CDR3 is TGTGCCAGCAGCCCAGGCGGGGACAGCCAAGAGACCCAGTACTTC. Amino acid sequence: CASSPGGDSQETQYF.

This chain uses TRBV5-1 with TRBJ2-3, with 10 bases that match TRBD2. The CDR3 covers 14 residues. V shed 5 bases and J 4 bases; nucleotides not matched to a gene: 4. Germline CDR1 is SGHRS and CDR2 is YFSETQ. The CDR3 is CASRGSGGPDTQYF. In nucleotides, the CDR3 is TGCGCCAGCAGGGGTAGCGGGGGGCCAGATACGCAGTATTTT.

Concerning this clone: The sample holds other DNA sequences that translate to the same CDR3. J is TRBJ1-3 and V is TRBV29-1; TRBD1 matches at 7 bases. The germline CDR1 and CDR2 sequences are SQVTM and ANQGSEA. The CDR3 consists of 11 residues. V lost 6 bases and J lost 4; bases outside the gene matches: 0. The CDR3 sequence: CSVGQGNTIYF. In nucleotides, the CDR3 is TGCAGCGTGGGACAGGGAAACACCATATATTTT. The variable domain in full, with the rest retrieved from reference TRBV29-1 and TRBJ1-3, is SAVISQKPSRDICQRGTSLTIQCQVDSQVTMMFWYRQQPGQSLTLIATANQGSEATYESGFVIDKFPISRPNLTFSTLTVSNMSPEDSSIYLCSVGQGNTIYFGEGSWLTVV.

This chain connects TRBV5-6 to TRBJ2-3; 9 bases map to TRBD2. V gave up 10 bases and J gave up 5 bases; unmatched junction bases: 11. The CDR3 length is 14 residues. Germline V lookup: CDR1 SGHDT, CDR2 YYEEEE. CDR3: CAVKRGGAGDTQYF. Here the CDR3 DNA reads TGTGCCGTAAAGCGCGGGGGGGCAGGAGATACGCAGTATTTT. Filled out from reference TRBV5-6 and TRBJ2-3, the complete variable domain reads DAGVTQSPTHLIKTRGQQVTLRCSPKSGHDTVSWYQQALGQGPQFIFQYYEEEERQRGNFPDRFSGHQFPNYSSELNVNALLLGDSALYLCAVKRGGAGDTQYFGPGTRLTVL.

This clone was found once. As DNA, the CDR3 is TGTGCCAGCCGGGGGGCAGGGGAAAATCAGCCCCAGCATTTT. This codes for CASRGAGENQPQHF. The rearrangement joins TRBV7-2 to TRBJ1-5; tentatively, D is TRBD1 (6 bases). Trimming removed 8 bases at V and 4 bases at J, with 15 bases between. CDR1 and CDR2 (germline): SGHTA, FQGNSA. The CDR3 loop spans 14 amino acids.

V gene TRBV6-1 combines with J gene TRBJ2-2; D is undetermined. The CDR3 totals 10 residues. V lost 9 bases, J lost 5 bases, and 4 bases lay in between. Germline V gene sequence: CDR1 MNHNS, CDR2 SASEGT. The CDR3: CASYTGELFF. The DNA of the CDR3 is TGTGCCAGTTATACCGGGGAGCTGTTTTTT.

V usage is TRBV11-2 and J usage is TRBJ2-3; D uncertain. CDR1 SGHAT and CDR2 FQNNGV come from the germline V gene. Trimming pared 5 bases from V and 3 bases from J, leaving 6 bases between. The CDR3 has 12 residues. The CDR3 bases are TGTGCCAGCAGCCCTTCGACAGATACGCAGTATTTT. Its translation: CASSPSTDTQYF. Full variable domain (rest looked up from reference TRBV11-2 and TRBJ2-3): EAGVAQSPRYKIIEKRQSVAFWCNPISGHATLYWYQQILGQGPKLLIQFQNNGVVDDSQLPKDRFSAERLKGVDSTLKIQPAKLEDSAVYLCASSPSTDTQYFGPGTRLTVL.

CDR3 nucleotide sequence: TGTGCCAGCAGTGAAGCCAGCTCGGGGGTTAACACAGATACGCAGTATTTT. Protein sequence: CASSEASSGVNTDTQYF. The gene calls are TRBV6-1 and TRBJ2-3; TRBD2 might be the D (6 bases). The CDR3 has 17 amino acids. Germline V gives CDR1 MNHNS, CDR2 SASEGT. The ends were cut back, 0 bases at V and 2 bases at J, with 15 bases in the middle.